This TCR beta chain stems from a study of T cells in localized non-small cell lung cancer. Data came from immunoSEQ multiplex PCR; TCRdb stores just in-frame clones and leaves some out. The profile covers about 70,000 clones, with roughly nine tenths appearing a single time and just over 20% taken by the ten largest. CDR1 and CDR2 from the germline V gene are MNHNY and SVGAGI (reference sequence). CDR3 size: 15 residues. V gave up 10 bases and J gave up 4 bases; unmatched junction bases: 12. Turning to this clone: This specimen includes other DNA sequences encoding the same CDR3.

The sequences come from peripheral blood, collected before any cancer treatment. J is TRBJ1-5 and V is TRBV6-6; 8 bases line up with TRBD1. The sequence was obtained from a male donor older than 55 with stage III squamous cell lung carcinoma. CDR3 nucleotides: TGTGCCACCACACAAGCCAGGGGGCAAAATCAGCCCCAGCATTTT. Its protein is CATTQARGQNQPQHF.